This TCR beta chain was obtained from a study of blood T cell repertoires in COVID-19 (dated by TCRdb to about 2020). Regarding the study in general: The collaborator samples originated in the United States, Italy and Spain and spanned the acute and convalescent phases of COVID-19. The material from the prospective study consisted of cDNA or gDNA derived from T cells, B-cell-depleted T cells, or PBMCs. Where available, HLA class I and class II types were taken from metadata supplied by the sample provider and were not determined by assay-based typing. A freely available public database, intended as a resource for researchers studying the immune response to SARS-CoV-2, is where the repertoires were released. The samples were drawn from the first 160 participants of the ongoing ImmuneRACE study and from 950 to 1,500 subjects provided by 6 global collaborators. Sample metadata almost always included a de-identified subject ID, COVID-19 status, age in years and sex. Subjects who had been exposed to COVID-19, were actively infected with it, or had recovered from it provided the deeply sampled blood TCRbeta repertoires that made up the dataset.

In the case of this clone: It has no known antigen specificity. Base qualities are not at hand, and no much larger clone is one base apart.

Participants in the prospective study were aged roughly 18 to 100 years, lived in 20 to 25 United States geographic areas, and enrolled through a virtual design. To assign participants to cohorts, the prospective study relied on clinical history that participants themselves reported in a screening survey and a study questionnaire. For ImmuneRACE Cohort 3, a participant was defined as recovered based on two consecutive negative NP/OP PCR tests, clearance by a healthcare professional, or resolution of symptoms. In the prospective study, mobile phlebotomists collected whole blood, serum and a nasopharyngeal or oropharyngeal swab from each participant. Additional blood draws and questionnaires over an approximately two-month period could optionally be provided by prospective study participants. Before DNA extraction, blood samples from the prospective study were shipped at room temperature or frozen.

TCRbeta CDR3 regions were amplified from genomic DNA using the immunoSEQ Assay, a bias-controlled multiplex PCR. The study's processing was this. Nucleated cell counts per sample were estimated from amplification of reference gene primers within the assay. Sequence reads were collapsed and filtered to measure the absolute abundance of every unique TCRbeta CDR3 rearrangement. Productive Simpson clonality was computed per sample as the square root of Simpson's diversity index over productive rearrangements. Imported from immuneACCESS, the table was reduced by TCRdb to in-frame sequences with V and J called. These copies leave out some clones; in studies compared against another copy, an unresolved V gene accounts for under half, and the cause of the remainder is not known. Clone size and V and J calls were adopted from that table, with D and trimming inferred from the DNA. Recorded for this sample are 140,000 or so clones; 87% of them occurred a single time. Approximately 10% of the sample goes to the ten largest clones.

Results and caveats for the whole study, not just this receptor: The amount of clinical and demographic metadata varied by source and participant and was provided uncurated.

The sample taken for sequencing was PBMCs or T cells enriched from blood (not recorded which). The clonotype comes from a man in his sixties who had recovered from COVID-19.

The CDR3 protein: CASSQVGGSDYEQYF. The sequenced DNA is TGTGCCAGCAGCCAAGTTGGAGGGTCAGATTACGAGCAGTACTTC. The chain joins TRBV14 to TRBJ2-7; the D gene is possibly TRBD2, with 6 bases matching. Counted from cysteine to phenylalanine, this CDR3 has 15 amino acids. Only the CDR3 DNA stays, 45 bases, in frame from base 1. CDR1 is given as SGHDN and CDR2 as FVKESK, both from the germline V gene. V is cut by 1 base and J by 4 bases, and the space between the germline ends is 14 bases.